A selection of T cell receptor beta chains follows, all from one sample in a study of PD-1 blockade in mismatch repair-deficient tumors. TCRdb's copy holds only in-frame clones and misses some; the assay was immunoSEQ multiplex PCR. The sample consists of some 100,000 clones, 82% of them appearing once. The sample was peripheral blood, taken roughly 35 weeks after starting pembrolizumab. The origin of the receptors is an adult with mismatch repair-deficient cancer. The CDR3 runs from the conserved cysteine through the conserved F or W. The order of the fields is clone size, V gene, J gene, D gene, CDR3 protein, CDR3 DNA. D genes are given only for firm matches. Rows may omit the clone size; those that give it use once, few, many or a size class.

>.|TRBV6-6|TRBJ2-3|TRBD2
CASKLAGGPTDTQYF
TGTGCCAGTAAATTAGCGGGAGGGCCGACAGATACGCAGTATTTT
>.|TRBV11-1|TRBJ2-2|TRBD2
CASSPIGGRAANTGELFF
TGTGCCAGCAGCCCCATCGGCGGGAGGGCTGCGAACACCGGGGAGCTGTTTTTT
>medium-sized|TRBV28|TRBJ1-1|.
CASRSPGPTEAFF
TGTGCCAGCAGGAGCCCAGGGCCCACTGAAGCTTTCTTT
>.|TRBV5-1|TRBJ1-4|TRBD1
CASSPWDRALEKLFF
TGCGCCAGCAGCCCCTGGGACAGAGCCCTTGAAAAACTGTTTTTT
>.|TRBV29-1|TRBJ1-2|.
CSVGGEWSYGYTF
TGCAGCGTTGGGGGGGAGTGGAGCTACGGCTACACCTTC
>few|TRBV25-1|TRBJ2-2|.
CASSARSGELFF
TGTGCCAGCAGTGCTAGATCCGGGGAGCTGTTTTTT
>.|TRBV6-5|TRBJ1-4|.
CASSPGNFGEKLFF
TGTGCCAGCAGTCCAGGGAACTTCGGTGAAAAACTGTTTTTT
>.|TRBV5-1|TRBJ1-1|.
CASSLGGSDTEAFF
TGCGCCAGCAGCTTGGGGGGAAGTGACACTGAAGCTTTCTTT
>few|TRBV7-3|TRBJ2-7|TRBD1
CASSPGTEAYEQYF
TGTGCCAGCAGCCCGGGGACAGAAGCCTACGAGCAGTACTTC
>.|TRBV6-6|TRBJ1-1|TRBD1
CASSYAETGDEAFF
TGTGCCAGCAGTTACGCGGAGACAGGGGACGAAGCTTTCTTT
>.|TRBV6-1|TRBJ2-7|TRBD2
CASRITSGEQYF
TGTGCCAGCAGAATCACTAGCGGCGAGCAGTACTTC
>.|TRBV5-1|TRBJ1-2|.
CASTLAGPRDGYTF
TGCGCCAGCACCCTTGCTGGGCCAAGGGATGGCTACACCTTC
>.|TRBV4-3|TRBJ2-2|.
CASSQNPDSSGELFF
TGCGCCAGCAGCCAGAACCCGGACTCCAGCGGGGAGCTGTTTTTT
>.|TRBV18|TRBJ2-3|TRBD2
CASSPEAGGPLTDTQYF
TGTGCCAGCTCACCAGAAGCGGGAGGGCCTCTTACAGATACGCAGTATTTT
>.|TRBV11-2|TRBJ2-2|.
CASSLDSTGELFF
TGTGCCAGCAGCTTAGATAGCACCGGGGAGCTGTTTTTT
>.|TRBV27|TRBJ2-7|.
CASSIAESYEQYF
TGTGCCAGCAGTATCGCCGAGTCCTACGAGCAGTACTTC
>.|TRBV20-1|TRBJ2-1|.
CSARSGIEQFF
TGCAGTGCTAGATCGGGGATTGAGCAGTTCTTC
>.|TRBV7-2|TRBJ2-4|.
CASSLGVMAKNIQYF
TGTGCCAGCAGCTTGGGGGTGATGGCCAAAAACATTCAGTACTTC
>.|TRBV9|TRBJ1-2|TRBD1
CASSVAGGGYTF
TGTGCCAGCAGCGTAGCAGGGGGTGGCTACACCTTC
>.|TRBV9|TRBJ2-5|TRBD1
CASSVLQGPQETQYF
TGTGCCAGCAGCGTTTTACAGGGGCCACAAGAGACCCAGTACTTC
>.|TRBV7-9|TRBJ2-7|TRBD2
CASSPSGAGASYEQYF
TGTGCCAGCAGCCCCTCCGGAGCGGGAGCCTCCTACGAGCAGTACTTC
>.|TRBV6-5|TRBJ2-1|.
CASGGGGNEQFF
TGTGCCAGTGGGGGCGGGGGCAATGAGCAGTTCTTC
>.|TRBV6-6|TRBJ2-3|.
CASRVTFSTDTQYF
TGTGCCAGCAGGGTGACTTTTTCCACAGATACGCAGTATTTT
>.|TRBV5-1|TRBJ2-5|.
CASSLEIAAEETQYF
TGCGCCAGCAGCTTGGAAATAGCCGCAGAGGAGACCCAGTACTTC
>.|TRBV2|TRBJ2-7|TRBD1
CASIKGAPYEQYF
TGTGCCAGCATTAAGGGGGCCCCCTACGAGCAGTACTTC
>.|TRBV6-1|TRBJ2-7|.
CATSQGNEQYF
TGTGCCACTTCACAGGGAAACGAGCAGTACTTC
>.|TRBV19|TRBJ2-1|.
CASSIVRTNDLEQFF
TGTGCCAGTAGTATTGTAAGGACAAATGACTTAGAGCAGTTCTTC
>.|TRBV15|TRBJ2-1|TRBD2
CATSRRGSNYNEQFF
TGTGCCACCAGCAGACGCGGGAGTAATTACAATGAGCAGTTCTTC
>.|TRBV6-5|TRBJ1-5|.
CASSPKGPQPQHF
TGTGCCAGCAGCCCAAAAGGGCCTCAGCCCCAGCATTTT
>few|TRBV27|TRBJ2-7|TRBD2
CASRTSGRSFYEQYF
TGTGCCAGCAGAACTAGCGGGAGGAGTTTCTACGAGCAGTACTTC
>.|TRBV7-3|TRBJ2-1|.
CASSLTSGGYNEQFF
TGTGCCAGCAGCTTAACGTCAGGCGGGTACAATGAGCAGTTCTTC
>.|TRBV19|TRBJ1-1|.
CASSIKGVRTEAFF
TGTGCCAGTAGTATCAAGGGGGTGAGGACTGAAGCTTTCTTT
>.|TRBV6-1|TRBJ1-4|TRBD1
CASYTPGQDNEKLFF
TGTGCCAGCTACACACCGGGACAGGATAATGAAAAACTGTTTTTT
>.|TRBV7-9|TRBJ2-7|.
CASSSSPNYEGGEQYF
TGTGCCAGCAGCTCTAGCCCCAACTACGAGGGAGGCGAGCAGTACTTC
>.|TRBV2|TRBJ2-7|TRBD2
CASSGTGRDEQYF
TGTGCCAGCAGTGGGACCGGGAGGGACGAGCAGTACTTC
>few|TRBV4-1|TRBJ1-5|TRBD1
CASSQGQGGNQPQHF
TGCGCCAGCAGCCAAGGACAGGGCGGCAATCAGCCCCAGCATTTT
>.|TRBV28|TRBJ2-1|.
CASSLVGQNNEQFF
TGTGCCAGCAGTTTAGTAGGCCAGAACAATGAGCAGTTCTTC
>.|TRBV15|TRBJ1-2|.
CATSRVVGANYGYTF
TGTGCCACCAGCAGAGTAGTTGGGGCGAACTATGGCTACACCTTC
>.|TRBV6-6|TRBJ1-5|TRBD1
CASNRRTGLPNQPQHF
TGTGCCAGCAATCGGAGGACAGGGTTGCCCAATCAGCCCCAGCATTTT
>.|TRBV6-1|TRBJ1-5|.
CASSSDGYNQPQHF
TGTGCCAGCAGTTCAGACGGTTACAATCAGCCCCAGCATTTT
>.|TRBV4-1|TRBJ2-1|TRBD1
CASSQSGTGNNEQFF
TGCGCCAGCAGCCAATCCGGGACAGGGAATAATGAGCAGTTCTTC
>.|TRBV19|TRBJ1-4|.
CASSIVGQGSEKLFF
TGTGCCAGTAGTATAGTTGGGCAGGGGAGTGAAAAACTGTTTTTT
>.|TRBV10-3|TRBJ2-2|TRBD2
CAISESTSGNTGELFF
TGTGCCATCAGTGAGTCGACTAGCGGGAACACCGGGGAGCTGTTTTTT
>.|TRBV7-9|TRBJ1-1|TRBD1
CASKRTGQRNTEAFF
TGTGCCAGCAAGCGAACGGGACAGCGGAACACTGAAGCTTTCTTT
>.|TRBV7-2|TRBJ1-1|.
CASSLAVTDTEAFF
TGTGCCAGCAGCTTAGCGGTAACTGACACTGAAGCTTTCTTT
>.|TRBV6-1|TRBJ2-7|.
CASSESVGFSYEQYF
TGTGCCAGCAGTGAATCGGTGGGTTTCAGTTACGAGCAGTACTTC
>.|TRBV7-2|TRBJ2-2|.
CASSLGVNPLATGELFF
TGTGCCAGCAGCTTAGGAGTCAATCCCTTGGCCACCGGGGAGCTGTTTTTT
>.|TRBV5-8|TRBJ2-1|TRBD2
CASNLAGSYNEQFF
TGTGCCAGCAACCTAGCGGGATCCTACAATGAGCAGTTCTTC